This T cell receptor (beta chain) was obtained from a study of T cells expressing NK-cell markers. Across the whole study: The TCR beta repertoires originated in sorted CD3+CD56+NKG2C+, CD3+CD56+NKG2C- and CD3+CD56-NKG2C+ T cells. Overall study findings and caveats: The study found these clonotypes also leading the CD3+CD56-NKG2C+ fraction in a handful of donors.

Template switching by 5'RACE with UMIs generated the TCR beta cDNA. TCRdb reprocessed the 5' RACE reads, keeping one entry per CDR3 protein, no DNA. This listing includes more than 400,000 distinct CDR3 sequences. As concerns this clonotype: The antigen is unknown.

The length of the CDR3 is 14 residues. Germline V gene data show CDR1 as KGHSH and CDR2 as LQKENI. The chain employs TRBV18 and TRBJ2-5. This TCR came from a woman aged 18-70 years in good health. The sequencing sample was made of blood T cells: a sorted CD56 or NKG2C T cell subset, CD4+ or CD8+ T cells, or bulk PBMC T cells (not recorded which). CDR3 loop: CASSPPSVGETQYF.